The 3 T cell receptor beta chains in this list originate from one sample, sequenced in a study of T cell responses to AZD1222 COVID-19 vaccine. Clones were sequenced by immunoSEQ multiplex PCR, and TCRdb holds only the in-frame ones, with some missing. There are tens of thousands of clones in the sample; 91% occur only once, and 5.2% lies in the top ten. The source material was peripheral blood, sampled on day 0 of MenACWY control vaccination. These TCRs come from an adult in good health.

CDR3 residues: CASGSTLTAINEKLFF. The CDR3 DNA reads TGTGCCAGTGGGTCAACGCTGACAGCGATTAATGAAAAACTGTTTTTT. This chain joins TRBV19 and TRBJ1-4, with a weak D call TRBD1 (5 bases). The CDR3 contains 16 residues. Trimming left V 8 bases short and J 4 bases short, with 20 bases between. Germline lookup yields CDR1 LNHDA and CDR2 SQIVND (reference sequence).

The chain joins TRBV28 to TRBJ1-1, with D tentatively TRBD1 (5 bases). V lost 9 bases to trimming and J lost 1 base, with 12 bases between them. This CDR3 region has 13 residues. CDR1 and CDR2 (germline): MDHEN, SYDVKM. Here the CDR3 DNA reads TGTGCCAGGATAGGGGCAGGGAACACTGAAGCTTTCTTT. It translates to CARIGAGNTEAFF. The whole variable domain, filled in from reference TRBV28 and TRBJ1-1, reads DVKVTQSSRYLVKRTGEKVFLECVQDMDHENMFWYRQDPGLGLRLIYFSYDVKMKEKGDIPEGYSVSREKKERFSLILESASTNQTSMYLCARIGAGNTEAFFGQGTRLTVV.

The chain links TRBV7-9 to TRBJ1-2; unclear D gene. Trimming cost V 0 bases and J 2 bases, with 4 bases left between them. CDR1 SEHNR and CDR2 FQNEAQ come from the germline V gene (reference sequence). There are 13 residues in the CDR3. CDR3: CASSLASNYGYTF. In DNA form, the CDR3 reads TGTGCCAGCAGCTTAGCGAGCAACTATGGCTACACCTTC.